These 2 T cell receptor beta chains were all obtained from the same sample, sequenced in a study of blood T cell repertoires in COVID-19. Sequenced by immunoSEQ multiplex PCR; TCRdb stores in-frame clones only, minus some. The sample includes about 140,000 clones, around nine tenths of them seen just once. Sequenced material: peripheral blood. All receptors derive from a woman aged 55-70 years with acute or convalescent COVID-19.

The chain recombines TRBV5-1 with TRBJ2-3; TRBD1 is a possible D gene (6 bases). V dropped 0 bases and J dropped 5 bases, with 7 bases sitting between them. CDR1 and CDR2 from the germline V gene are SGHRS and YFSETQ. The length of the CDR3 is 13 residues. CDR3 sequence: CASSLGTVDTQYF. The CDR3 bases are TGCGCCAGCAGCTTGGGGACAGTAGATACGCAGTATTTT.

This clone was seen a handful of times. CDR3 nucleotides: TGCGCCAGCAGCCTCATTAGGGCGGGCCCCACTAACTATGGCTACACCTTC. This translates into CASSLIRAGPTNYGYTF. This chain uses TRBV4-1 with TRBJ1-2; D is unclear. The CDR3 runs 17 residues. V shed 4 bases and J shed 0 bases, with 18 bases lying between them. Germline loops: CDR1 MGHRA, CDR2 YSYEKL.